Listed here are 27 T cell receptor beta chains from one sample, sequenced in a study of cytomegalovirus exposure and HLA in healthy donors. Clones were read by immunoSEQ multiplex PCR, and TCRdb kept only the in-frame ones, dropping some. This sample carries fewer than 60,000 clones, 75% to 90% of them seen once, and the ten largest clones take 15%. Sequencing used PBMCs. These receptor sequences come from a young woman in good health and CMV-seronegative.

This rearrangement joins TRBV18 to TRBJ2-3; 7 positions agree with TRBD2. Germline-derived CDR1 and CDR2 are KGHSH and LQKENI. The CDR3 is 13 residues long. V shed 3 bases, J shed 7 bases, and the junction held 4 bases outside the gene matches. CDR3 sequence: CASSPSGINTQYF. CDR3 nucleotide sequence: TGTGCCAGCTCACCGAGCGGGATTAATACGCAGTATTTT.

This clone has just a few counts. The chain is built from TRBV28 and TRBJ2-7; 12 bases map to TRBD1. The trim removed 6 bases at V and 9 bases at J, leaving 6 bases unmatched. CDR3 length: 13 amino acids. The germline V gene has CDR1 MDHEN and CDR2 SYDVKM. In DNA form, the CDR3 reads TGTGCCAGCAGGCCGGGACAGGGGGCCGGGCAGTACTTC. It yields the protein CASRPGQGAGQYF.

The gene calls are TRBV6-1 and TRBJ1-5, with D possibly matching TRBD1 (5 bases). CDR3 length equals 14 residues. Trimming removed 3 bases from V and 7 bases from J, with 13 bases in between. Germline CDR1 reads MNHNS; CDR2 reads SASEGT. The CDR3 DNA reads as TGTGCCAGCAGTGACGACAGAGCCTGGCAGCCCCAGCATTTT. Translation: CASSDDRAWQPQHF.

This clone has at least ten counts. The chain couples TRBV4-1 to TRBJ2-7, with 8 bases lining up with TRBD2. Per the germline V gene, CDR1 is MGHRA and CDR2 is YSYEKL. CDR3 length equals 15 residues. V trimming: 0 bases; J trimming: 2 bases; junction bases outside the gene matches: 3. The CDR3 protein is CASSQDPGGPYEQYF. The CDR3 coding sequence is TGCGCCAGCAGCCAAGACCCGGGGGGGCCCTACGAGCAGTACTTC.

The rearrangement links TRBV9 to TRBJ1-5; perhaps TRBD1 as D (5 bases). Germline V gives CDR1 SGDLS, CDR2 YYNGEE. CDR3 length: 14 amino acids. V lost 4 bases and J lost 0, with 8 bases in between. CDR3 sequence reads: CASSPTDSNQPQHF. CDR3 DNA: TGTGCCAGCAGCCCGACAGATAGCAATCAGCCCCAGCATTTT.

This clone is a singleton in its sample. The chain carries TRBV7-9 and TRBJ2-7; TRBD1 matches 7 bases. Trimming at V came to 4 bases and at J to 2 bases, leaving 5 bases not matched to a gene. The CDR3 has 14 residues. CDR1 SEHNR and CDR2 FQNEAQ come from the germline V gene (reference sequence). CDR3 nucleotides: TGTGCCAGCAGCTCGTGGACAGGCGCCTACGAGCAGTACTTC. Amino acids: CASSSWTGAYEQYF. Combining the CDR3 with reference TRBV7-9 and TRBJ2-7 gives the whole variable domain DTGVSQNPRHKITKRGQNVTFRCDPISEHNRLYWYRQTLGQGPEFLTYFQNEAQLEKSRLLSDRFSAERPKGSFSTLEIQRTEQGDSAMYLCASSSWTGAYEQYFGPGTRLTVT.

This clone has a handful of counts. This chain links TRBV29-1 with TRBJ2-3; tentatively, D is TRBD1 (5 bases). Trimming removed 3 bases from V and 5 bases from J, with 15 bases in between. This CDR3 has 14 residues. CDR1 is SQVTM and CDR2 is ANQGSEA in the germline V gene. The CDR3 here is CSVESQDIVDTQYF. The CDR3 bases are TGCAGCGTTGAGTCGCAGGACATAGTAGATACGCAGTATTTT.

This chain connects TRBV5-1 to TRBJ1-2; a weak D match, TRBD1 (6 bases). This CDR3 has 16 amino acids. V lost 3 bases to trimming and J lost 6 bases, with 21 bases between them. CDR1 SGHRS and CDR2 YFSETQ come from the germline V gene. CDR3 sequence: CASSSPLRGGGDGYTF. CDR3 nucleotides: TGCGCCAGCAGCTCTCCCCTAAGGGGGGGCGGCGATGGCTACACCTTC.

The V gene is TRBV19, the J gene TRBJ2-1; D is perhaps TRBD2 (6 bases). The CDR3 spans 15 residues. CDR1 LNHDA and CDR2 SQIVND come from the germline V gene (reference sequence). Trimming pared 3 bases from V and 3 bases from J, leaving 12 bases between. CDR3: CASSIGGMDYNEQFF. DNA for the CDR3: TGTGCCAGTAGTATTGGAGGGATGGACTACAATGAGCAGTTCTTC.

CDR3 region: CASRMSGGVFNEQFF. The CDR3, as DNA: TGCGCCAGCAGAATGAGCGGGGGGGTGTTCAATGAGCAGTTCTTC. This chain links TRBV5-1 with TRBJ2-1; 10 nucleotides line up with TRBD2. With 5 bases clipped from V and 6 bases from J, the junction kept 8 bases outside the gene matches. The CDR3 consists of 15 residues. CDR1 SGHRS and CDR2 YFSETQ come from the germline V gene.

V and J are TRBV27 and TRBJ2-7, with 8 bases matching TRBD2. Germline V CDR1 and CDR2: MNHEY, SMNVEV (reference sequence). After removal of 0 bases from V and 2 bases from J, the junction contained 3 bases not matched to a gene. The CDR3 is made up of 15 amino acids. CDR3 in amino acids: CASSLSTGGPYEQYF. The DNA for the CDR3 is TGTGCCAGCAGTTTATCGACGGGAGGGCCCTACGAGCAGTACTTC.

This clone was found once. The CDR3 is CASNYRTGYNQPQHF. CDR3 coding DNA: TGTGCCAGTAATTATAGGACAGGCTACAATCAGCCCCAGCATTTT. V and J are TRBV19 and TRBJ1-5; 7 bases align to TRBD1. Germline CDR1 reads LNHDA; CDR2 reads SQIVND (reference sequence). The V and J ends lost 7 bases and 3 bases, in that order; junction bases with no gene match: 9. CDR3 length: 15 amino acids.

The chain recombines TRBV28 with TRBJ2-4; 11 nucleotides align to TRBD2. The CDR3 extends over 15 amino acids. CDR1 is MDHEN, CDR2 SYDVKM, per germline. V shed 1 base, J shed 7 bases, and the junction held 3 bases outside the gene matches. CDR3 in amino acids: CASSLLAGGPNIQYF. In DNA form, the CDR3 reads TGTGCCAGCAGTTTATTAGCGGGAGGGCCGAACATTCAGTACTTC.

The DNA for the CDR3 is TGCGCCAGCAGCCTCCGGCCCTCTAGCCCCAATCAGCCCCAGCATTTT. It is translated as CASSLRPSSPNQPQHF. V usage is TRBV5-1 and J usage is TRBJ1-5; D call uncertain. CDR3 length: 16 residues. Trimming stripped 4 bases from V and 3 bases from J, with 17 bases between. Germline CDR1 and CDR2: SGHRS and YFSETQ.

The chain has TRBV5-1 and TRBJ1-1; the D gene is possibly TRBD1 (6 bases). This CDR3 comprises 17 residues. Germline V gives CDR1 SGHRS, CDR2 YFSETQ. Between the trimmed V and J ends, which lost 3 bases and 4 bases, there was a span of 22 bases. The chain's CDR3 is CASSYRESASFGTEAFF. In nucleotides, the CDR3 is TGCGCCAGCAGCTACAGGGAAAGTGCTAGCTTTGGCACTGAAGCTTTCTTT.

The chain employs TRBV6-5 and TRBJ1-2; D not resolved. Trimming removed 6 bases at V and 1 base at J, with 6 bases between. Germline-derived CDR1 and CDR2 are MNHEY and SVGAGI. The CDR3 contains 12 residues. The CDR3 spells CASRRINYGYTF. Here the CDR3 DNA reads TGTGCCAGCAGGCGGATTAACTATGGCTACACCTTC.

V usage is TRBV7-2 and J usage is TRBJ2-1; D possibly corresponds to TRBD2 (6 bases). Trimming cost V 5 bases and J 8 bases, with 10 bases left between them. This CDR3 contains 12 residues. From germline, CDR1 is SGHTA and CDR2 FQGNSA. CDR3 nucleotide sequence: TGTGCCAGCAGCCCCCCTAGCGATGAGCAGTTCTTC. Translated, it gives CASSPPSDEQFF.

The genes are TRBV9 and TRBJ1-6; 8 nucleotides align to TRBD1. CDR1 and CDR2 (germline): SGDLS, YYNGEE. After removal of 0 bases from V and 2 bases from J, the junction contained 4 bases not matched to a gene. The CDR3 has 17 residues. In DNA form, the CDR3 reads TGTGCCAGCAGCGTAGGAGGGACAGGCCCCTATAATTCACCCCTCCACTTT. Its protein product is CASSVGGTGPYNSPLHF.

This clone was recorded once. The chain combines TRBV9 with TRBJ2-1, with D uncertain. Germline V gene sequence: CDR1 SGDLS, CDR2 YYNGEE. The CDR3 runs 14 residues. The V end lost 0 bases, the J end lost 2 bases, and 6 bases lay between the germline ends. The CDR3 sequence: CASSVAVAYNEQFF. Here the CDR3 DNA reads TGTGCCAGCAGCGTAGCTGTCGCCTACAATGAGCAGTTCTTC.

V and J are TRBV7-9 and TRBJ2-3; weak D call: TRBD2 (5 bases). The V end was cut by 4 bases, the J end by 2 bases, with 13 bases between. From germline, CDR1 is SEHNR and CDR2 FQNEAQ (reference sequence). The CDR3 has 15 amino acids. The chain's CDR3 is CASSSGQTNTDTQYF. The CDR3 DNA reads TGTGCCAGCAGCTCCGGGCAGACTAACACAGATACGCAGTATTTT. The full variable domain, rest sourced from reference TRBV7-9 and TRBJ2-3, is DTGVSQNPRHKITKRGQNVTFRCDPISEHNRLYWYRQTLGQGPEFLTYFQNEAQLEKSRLLSDRFSAERPKGSFSTLEIQRTEQGDSAMYLCASSSGQTNTDTQYFGPGTRLTVL.

This chain connects TRBV2 to TRBJ2-5; TRBD1 aligns across 9 bases. V gave up 7 bases and J gave up 5 bases; unmatched junction bases: 5. Germline-derived CDR1 and CDR2 are SNHLY and FYNNEI. The CDR3 totals 13 residues. CDR3 amino acids: CASNRDRAETQYF. As DNA, the CDR3 is TGTGCCAGCAATCGGGACAGGGCCGAGACCCAGTACTTC. Together with reference TRBV2 and TRBJ2-5, the CDR3 gives the full variable domain: EPEVTQTPSHQVTQMGQEVILRCVPISNHLYFYWYRQILGQKVEFLVSFYNNEISEKSEIFDDQFSVERPDGSNFTLKIRSTKLEDSAMYFCASNRDRAETQYFGPGTRLLVL.

The rearrangement uses TRBV2 and TRBJ1-1, with TRBD1 matching over 8 bases. J gave up 1 base and V 8 bases, and 3 bases lay outside the gene matches. This CDR3 spans 13 amino acids. Per the germline V gene, CDR1 is SNHLY and CDR2 is FYNNEI. The CDR3 region is CASVDRANTEAFF. CDR3 coding DNA: TGTGCCAGCGTGGACAGGGCGAACACTGAAGCTTTCTTT.

The chain combines TRBV5-1 with TRBJ1-4; no definite D call. Germline-derived CDR1 and CDR2 are SGHRS and YFSETQ. Trimming pared 1 base from V and 0 bases from J, leaving 10 bases between. The CDR3 consists of 16 residues. This CDR3 reads CASSLRGSATNEKLFF. CDR3 DNA sequence: TGCGCCAGCAGCTTGCGAGGGAGTGCAACTAATGAAAAACTGTTTTTT.

V usage is TRBV2 and J usage is TRBJ2-1; TRBD2 matches 10 bases. Germline values: CDR1 SNHLY, CDR2 FYNNEI. The CDR3 runs 14 residues. The V and J ends lost 6 bases and 8 bases, in that order; junction bases with no gene match: 7. The DNA of the CDR3 is TGTGCCAGCAGAAGGCTAGCGGGAGCCGATGAGCAGTTCTTC. Translated: CASRRLAGADEQFF. The whole variable domain, filled in from reference TRBV2 and TRBJ2-1, reads EPEVTQTPSHQVTQMGQEVILRCVPISNHLYFYWYRQILGQKVEFLVSFYNNEISEKSEIFDDQFSVERPDGSNFTLKIRSTKLEDSAMYFCASRRLAGADEQFFGPGTRLTVL.

The chain combines TRBV6-1 with TRBJ2-7; 10 nucleotides line up with TRBD1. This CDR3 is 18 amino acids long. CDR1 MNHNS and CDR2 SASEGT come from the germline V gene. V lost 4 bases and J lost 7; bases outside the gene matches: 19. As DNA, the CDR3 is TGTGCCAGCAGTGTGACCGGGACAGGGGACACCTTATTGCGGGAGCAGTACTTC. Amino acids: CASSVTGTGDTLLREQYF.

This clone has just a few counts. The chain is built from TRBV19 and TRBJ1-1, with 9 nucleotides matching TRBD1. Germline loops: CDR1 LNHDA, CDR2 SQIVND (reference sequence). V lost 7 bases, J lost 3 bases, and 9 bases stayed unmatched. There are 15 residues in the CDR3. CDR3 bases: TGTGCCAGTAAGCCCTGGGACAGGGCGGACACTGAAGCTTTCTTT. It translates to CASKPWDRADTEAFF.

V is TRBV29-1 and J is TRBJ2-3; D is unclear. The CDR3 covers 15 residues. From germline, CDR1 is SQVTM and CDR2 ANQGSEA. V was shortened by 3 bases and J by 4 bases, with 17 bases between the two germline ends. As DNA, the CDR3 is TGCAGCGTTGATCCCCCGGGTAGACGGCCAGATACGCAGTATTTT. Translating gives CSVDPPGRRPDTQYF.